A selection of T cell receptor beta chains follows, all from one sample in a study of blood T cell repertoires in COVID-19. The data were produced by immunoSEQ multiplex PCR, yet TCRdb's version contains in-frame clones alone and is incomplete. Found here are about 370,000 clones, 85% to 90% of them singletons; the top ten hold 6.5%. Input material: peripheral blood. These receptors were collected from a man aged 18 to 30 with active or convalescent COVID-19. Both conserved end residues are part of each CDR3. Fields, in order: D gene, clone size, J gene, V gene, CDR3 DNA, CDR3 protein. A D gene is named only where the DNA matches it firmly. Clone sizes are given selectively: once, few, many, or a class where the clone is expanded.

NA,NA,TRBJ1-4,TRBV2,TGTGCCAGCAATTCCGGGACACCTGGGGAAAAACTGTTTTTT,CASNSGTPGEKLFF
TRBD1,NA,TRBJ1-1,TRBV6-5,TGTGCCAGCAGTCCGGCCTTGACAGGGGCGATTGAAGCTTTCTTT,CASSPALTGAIEAFF
NA,NA,TRBJ1-4,TRBV3-1/TRBV3-2,TGTGCCAGCAGCCAAGCGCAAGGGGGGGTGAGGGAAAAACTGTTTTTT,CASSQAQGGVREKLFF
NA,NA,TRBJ2-2,TRBV7-9,TGTGCCAGCAGCCCCGAGGGATATTTGACGACCGGGGAGCTGTTTTTT,CASSPEGYLTTGELFF
TRBD1,NA,TRBJ1-2,TRBV11-2,TGTGCCAGCAGCCAAACCGGGACAGGGGTTGGCTACACCTTC,CASSQTGTGVGYTF
NA,NA,TRBJ1-1,TRBV6-6,TGTGCCAGCAGTTACCAGTCAACCGGCGGCGAAGCTTTCTTT,CASSYQSTGGEAFF
NA,few,TRBJ2-7,TRBV2,TGTGCCAGCAGTGATTTAACAGGGCCCCAAGACGAGCAGTACTTC,CASSDLTGPQDEQYF
TRBD2,NA,TRBJ2-1,TRBV7-3,TGTGCCAGCAGCCGGACTAGCGGGAGTGGCGATGAGCAGTTCTTC,CASSRTSGSGDEQFF
TRBD2,NA,TRBJ2-1,TRBV29-1,TGCAGCGTTGATCCGGGAGGGCAAGGTGAGCAGTTCTTC,CSVDPGGQGEQFF
TRBD2,NA,TRBJ2-7,TRBV11-2,TGTGCCAGCAGCTTAGAGGATTTTGGGGGGGTGTCCTACGAGCAGTACTTC,CASSLEDFGGVSYEQYF
TRBD1,NA,TRBJ1-5,TRBV19,TGTGCCAGTACTCCAGGACAGGGTTATCAGCCCCAGCATTTT,CASTPGQGYQPQHF
TRBD1,NA,TRBJ2-7,TRBV19,TGTGCCAGTAGTATTTCCGGGACAGGGGGAATAAGGAATACCTACGAGCAGTACTTC,CASSISGTGGIRNTYEQYF
NA,NA,TRBJ1-4,TRBV27,TGTGCCAGCAGTCTATTCTCCCCGTTGGGCGGCCCGGGGGAAAAACTGTTTTTT,CASSLFSPLGGPGEKLFF
NA,few,TRBJ1-1,TRBV6-5,TGTGCCAGCAGTTTCGAGGGACTTACGTCGAACACTGAAGCTTTCTTT,CASSFEGLTSNTEAFF
NA,once,TRBJ2-7,TRBV4-1,TGCGCCAGCAGCCAAGGTGACACCTCCTACGAGCAGTACTTC,CASSQGDTSYEQYF
NA,NA,TRBJ1-5,TRBV15,TGTGCCACCAGCAGAGAAAAGGGGGGGGGCGGCAATCAGCCCCAGCATTTT,CATSREKGGGGNQPQHF
NA,once,TRBJ2-3,TRBV5-1,TGCGCCAGCAGCTTACAGAGTAGCACAGATACGCAGTATTTT,CASSLQSSTDTQYF
NA,NA,TRBJ1-3,TRBV11-3,TGTGCCAGCAGCCTGTTTCTCCCTGGAAACACCATATATTTT,CASSLFLPGNTIYF
NA,NA,TRBJ2-2,TRBV2,TGTGCCAGCAGGGCCGGGGAAGGGCTTAACACCGGGGAGCTGTTTTTT,CASRAGEGLNTGELFF
TRBD2,NA,TRBJ2-3,TRBV4-2,TGTGCCAGCAGCCAGTTCGCAGCGGGGTCAGATACGCAGTATTTT,CASSQFAAGSDTQYF
TRBD1,once,TRBJ1-1,TRBV19,TGTGCCAGTCGGAGGACAGGGTTTACTGAAGCTTTCTTT,CASRRTGFTEAFF
TRBD2,NA,TRBJ2-3,TRBV4-1,TGCGCCAGCAACCAGCGGGGCCAAAACACAGATACGCAGTATTTT,CASNQRGQNTDTQYF
TRBD1,few,TRBJ1-6,TRBV6-5,TGTGCCAGCAGGCCAGGGGGGAATTCACCCCTCCACTTT,CASRPGGNSPLHF
NA,NA,TRBJ2-1,TRBV21-1,TGTGCCAGCAGCAAAGAACTAGCGGGGGGGCAGTTCTTC,CASSKELAGGQFF
TRBD1,NA,TRBJ1-2,TRBV7-2,TGTGCCAGCAGCTCGAGGACAGGCCGGGAGTATGGCTACACCTTC,CASSSRTGREYGYTF
NA,NA,TRBJ1-2,TRBV7-2,TGTGCCAGCAGCTTATCAAGGAGCTATGGCTACACCTTC,CASSLSRSYGYTF
TRBD2,NA,TRBJ2-2,TRBV28,TGTGCCAGCAGTTTCCCCGGGGCCCGGGAGGTTATCGGGGAGCTGTTTTTT,CASSFPGAREVIGELFF
TRBD2,once,TRBJ2-3,TRBV7-8,TGTGCCAGCAGCTTACGGCGACTAGCGGGAGGAGATACGCAGTATTTT,CASSLRRLAGGDTQYF